This T cell receptor beta chain was sequenced in a study of PD-1 blockade in classical Hodgkin lymphoma (dated by TCRdb to 2018 to 2021). Regarding the research as a whole: Nivolumab dosing was 3 mg/kg intravenously every 2 weeks, continuing until either disease progression or unacceptable toxicity. The study used TCR beta sequencing and CyTOF to define a peripheral blood immune signature of response to PD-1 blockade in classical Hodgkin lymphoma. Study-level results and caveats: The study was restricted to a single clinical trial cohort, and the causes of repertoire differences, possibly disease activity or prior therapy, were left undefined. Trial patients achieving complete response had baseline diversity similar to newly diagnosed patients, whereas partial responders and progressors had significantly lower diversity. Newly diagnosed patients were reported to have lower baseline TCR diversity than healthy donors, and relapsed/refractory patients were reported to have lower baseline TCR diversity still. By C4D1, a significant rise was seen in CD4+ TCR diversity but not in CD8+ TCR diversity (p=0.0027 vs p=0.16), and the rise was most apparent among complete responders (p=0.02). Lower diversity was observed in patients in whom nivolumab was started less than 1 year after ASCT, and these patients were excluded from later analyses so that confounding by immune reconstitution would be avoided.

The Qiagen DNeasy kit was used to extract genomic DNA from unsorted PBMCs and from the negatively selected CD4+ and CD8+ fractions. TCR beta CDR3 regions were subjected to amplification by immunoSEQ multiplex PCR with primers that anneal to V and J segments. Amplification bias was minimized using a synthetic immune receptor repertoire, and residual bias was removed computationally after sequencing. In the paper's pipeline: Custom Python scripts were used to quantify repertoire diversity as the Shannon entropy index. Unsorted, CD4+ and CD8+ repertoires were analyzed separately, except for combined analyses in which CD4+ and CD8+ sequences were merged in silico. A clone was considered expanded if an increase in frequency of at least 2-fold after treatment relative to C1D1 was found, and a pseudocount of 0.5 was applied to clones undetected at baseline. Singleton clones were defined as clones with 0 or 1 copy at C1D1, and non-singleton clones were defined as clones with 2 or more copies. By matching protein sequences in sorted samples from the same patient, clones expanded in unsorted samples were annotated as CD4+, CD8+ or unknown. Wilcoxon tests on paired samples were used to test diversity changes from C1D1 to C4D1. TCRdb mirrors the immuneACCESS table, restricted to in-frame sequences. Some clones are absent from its copies; in checked studies, under half trace to an unresolved V gene, and the reason for the others is unknown. That table gives V, J and clone size, and the DNA gave D and trimming. Within this sample are 40,000 to 45,000 clones, with 70% to 80% of them counted one time only. The ten largest clones take up approximately 3% of the sample.

Interpreted using the paper, the time point label stands for: cycle 1 day 1 (C1D1), immediately before nivolumab initiation. Every trial patient had relapsed after autologous stem cell transplantation, and cohorts A, B and C differed in prior brentuximab vedotin exposure. The trial cohort comprised approximately 55 patients with relapsed/refractory classical Hodgkin lymphoma whose best overall responses were complete response, partial response or progressive disease. Trial patients were treated with single-agent nivolumab in the multi-cohort phase II CheckMate 205 trial. Best overall response was determined by an independent review committee according to the 2007 International Working Group response criteria. Trial PBMCs were obtained immediately prior to nivolumab initiation (C1D1) and on therapy at cycle 2 day 1 and cycle 4 day 1. Peripheral blood was collected in 8 mL Vacutainer Cell Preparation Tubes, from which PBMCs were isolated by centrifugation and then cryopreserved.

Including cysteine and phenylalanine, the CDR3 has 14 amino acids. Solely the CDR3 DNA is kept, with 42 bases framed from the first base. According to the germline V gene, CDR1 reads SGHTA and CDR2 reads FQGTGA. Relative to germline, V is 2 bases shorter and J is 4 bases shorter, with 9 bases between their ends. This clone was seen once. Its target antigen remains unknown. No much larger clone is present one base from it, and per-base qualities are unavailable. Sequences were derived from peripheral blood mononuclear cells (PBMCs), sampled at baseline. This TCR was sampled from a human donor with classical Hodgkin lymphoma. Recombination linked TRBV7-3 to TRBJ1-5, with the D gene uncertain. The CDR3 here reads CASSLGQANQPQHF. The nucleotide sequence is TGTGCCAGCAGCTTAGGGCAGGCGAATCAGCCCCAGCATTTT.